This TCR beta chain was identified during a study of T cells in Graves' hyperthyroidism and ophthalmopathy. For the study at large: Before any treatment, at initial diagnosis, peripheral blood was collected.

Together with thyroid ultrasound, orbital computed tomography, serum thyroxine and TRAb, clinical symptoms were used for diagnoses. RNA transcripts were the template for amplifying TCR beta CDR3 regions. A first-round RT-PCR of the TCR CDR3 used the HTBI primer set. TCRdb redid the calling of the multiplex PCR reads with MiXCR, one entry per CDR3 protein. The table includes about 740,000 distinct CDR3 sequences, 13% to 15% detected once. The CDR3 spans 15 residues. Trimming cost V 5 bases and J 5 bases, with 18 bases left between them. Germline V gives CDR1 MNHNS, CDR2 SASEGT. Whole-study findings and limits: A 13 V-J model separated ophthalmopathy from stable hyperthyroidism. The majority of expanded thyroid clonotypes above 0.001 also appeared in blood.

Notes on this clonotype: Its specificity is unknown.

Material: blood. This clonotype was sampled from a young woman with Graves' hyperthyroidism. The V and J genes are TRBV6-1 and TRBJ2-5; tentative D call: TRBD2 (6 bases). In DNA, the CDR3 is TGTGCCAGCAGTTCCGCCTTGGGGGGTGGGGAGACCCAGTACTTC. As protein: CASSSALGGGETQYF.